A single sample gave rise to the 9 T cell receptor beta chains below, sequenced in a study of T cells in Graves' hyperthyroidism and ophthalmopathy. RNA transcripts provided the source from which TCR beta CDR3 regions were amplified. The HTBI primer set served for first-round RT-PCR of the TCR CDR3. TCRdb passed the multiplex PCR reads through MiXCR, listing each CDR3 protein once. The sample lists nearly 600,000 distinct CDR3 sequences, approximately 13% seen once, with roughly 5.7% in the top ten. The sample comprised blood. These receptors all stem from a young woman with Graves' hyperthyroidism that later progressed to Graves' ophthalmopathy.

This clonotype has ten or more counts. This sequence joins TRBV7-9 and TRBJ2-1; TRBD2 agrees at 10 bases. V lost 5 bases and J lost 7; bases outside the gene matches: 11. The CDR3 runs to 16 residues. The germline CDR1 and CDR2 sequences are SEHNR and FQNEAQ (reference sequence). The DNA for the CDR3 is TGTGCCAGCAGCCCTCCGGGATCAGCGGGAGGGAATGAGCAGTTCTTC. It specifies CASSPPGSAGGNEQFF.

The chain links TRBV24-1 to TRBJ1-1, with D possibly being TRBD1 (6 bases). V was cut by 9 bases and J by 3 bases, with 16 bases left in between. In germline, CDR1 is KGHDR, CDR2 SFDVKD. CDR3 size: 14 residues. CDR3 amino acids: CATAPGQIYTEAFF. The CDR3 DNA sequence: TGTGCCACCGCACCGGGACAAATTTACACTGAAGCTTTCTTT.

The sample holds many counts of this clonotype. V is TRBV20-1 and J is TRBJ2-7; maybe TRBD2 (7 bases). Germline V CDR1 and CDR2: DFQATT, SNEGSKA (reference sequence). The CDR3 length is 13 residues. With 5 bases removed from V and 2 bases from J, the gap between germline ends came to 13 bases. The CDR3 DNA reads TGCAGTGCTGTGGGGGGGGGCCCCTACGAGCAGTACTTC. Its translation is CSAVGGGPYEQYF.

The chain is built from TRBV5-1 and TRBJ2-3, with 10 bases fitting TRBD2. V lost 4 bases and J lost 6; bases outside the gene matches: 5. CDR3 length equals 14 residues. In germline, CDR1 is SGHRS, CDR2 YFSETQ. CDR3 protein: CASSTSSGSDTQYF. The CDR3 region has the DNA TGCGCCAGCAGCACCTCTAGCGGGAGTGATACGCAGTATTTT.

The CDR3 nucleotides are TGTGCCAGCAGCCAAGATCAATATGCGACCCAGTACTTC. This gives the protein CASSQDQYATQYF. The chain has TRBV4-2 and TRBJ2-5, with D hard to call. Trimming pared 0 bases from V and 7 bases from J, leaving 9 bases between. The CDR3 runs to 13 residues. Germline V CDR1 and CDR2: LGHNA, YNFKEQ.

This clonotype was counted at least ten times. This CDR3 is CATSRSQGMNTEAFF. The DNA for the CDR3 is TGTGCCACCAGCAGGTCACAGGGGATGAACACTGAAGCTTTCTTT. V and J are TRBV15 and TRBJ1-1; 7 nucleotides agree with TRBD1. The CDR3 sequence is 15 residues long. Trimming at V came to 3 bases and at J to 0 bases, leaving 4 bases not matched to a gene. Germline V gene sequence: CDR1 LNHNV, CDR2 YYDKDF (reference sequence).

This clonotype was seen ten or more times. This rearrangement joins TRBV7-2 to TRBJ2-1, with TRBD1 identical over 7 bases. Germline values: CDR1 SGHTA, CDR2 FQGNSA. CDR3 length equals 13 residues. V lost 3 bases to trimming and J lost 9 bases; unmatched junction nucleotides: 5. CDR3 sequence reads: CASSFDRAGEQFF. For the CDR3, the DNA is TGTGCCAGCAGCTTCGACAGGGCTGGTGAGCAGTTCTTC.

In its sample, this clonotype was seen a few times. The V gene is TRBV20-1, the J gene TRBJ2-7, with 13 bases aligning to TRBD2. CDR1 is DFQATT, CDR2 SNEGSKA, per germline (reference sequence). V was clipped by 4 bases and J by 4 bases; unmatched bases: 7. The CDR3 has 15 amino acids. CDR3 coding DNA: TGCAGTGCTATCGACCCGGGACTAGCGGGATACGAGCAGTACTTC. Translating gives CSAIDPGLAGYEQYF.

This chain connects TRBV20-1 to TRBJ1-5, with a tentative D call TRBD1 (6 bases). This CDR3 has 12 residues. From germline, CDR1 is DFQATT and CDR2 SNEGSKA (reference sequence). V was trimmed by 5 bases and J by 7 bases, leaving 12 bases between them. The DNA of the CDR3 is TGCAGTGCTGGGGGGGGGCAACAGCCCCAGCATTTT. Protein sequence: CSAGGGQQPQHF.